The 17 T cell receptor beta chains reported below all come from one sample, sequenced in a study of blood T cell repertoires in COVID-19. The protocol was immunoSEQ multiplex PCR, while the TCRdb copy is restricted to in-frame clones and leaves out a portion. The profile shows some 270,000 clones, over 80% of them singletons. The sequencing input was PBMCs or T cells enriched from blood (not recorded which). The source of these receptors is a woman in her thirties or forties who had been exposed to COVID-19.

The chain carries TRBV7-9 and TRBJ2-1; 8 bases match TRBD1. The germline CDR1 and CDR2 sequences are SEHNR and FQNEAQ (reference sequence). There are 16 residues in the CDR3. V was pared by 3 bases and J by 5 bases, with 9 bases of the junction left unmatched. In DNA form, the CDR3 reads TGTGCCAGCAGCTTGGTCGACAGGGGCGCTGACAATGAGCAGTTCTTC. This sequence encodes CASSLVDRGADNEQFF. Supplemented by reference TRBV7-9 and TRBJ2-1, the full variable domain reads DTGVSQNPRHKITKRGQNVTFRCDPISEHNRLYWYRQTLGQGPEFLTYFQNEAQLEKSRLLSDRFSAERPKGSFSTLEIQRTEQGDSAMYLCASSLVDRGADNEQFFGPGTRLTVL.

Here the CDR3 DNA reads TGTGCCAGCAGAGGACAGGGTGGAGAAAAACTGTTTTTT. Translating gives CASRGQGGEKLFF. This sequence joins TRBV28 and TRBJ1-4, with 8 bases that match TRBD1. Per the germline V gene, CDR1 is MDHEN and CDR2 is SYDVKM. The length of the CDR3 is 13 residues. Trimming cost V 6 bases and J 8 bases; bases outside gene matches: 5.

The J gene is TRBJ2-3, the V gene TRBV12-5; D gene ambiguous. The V gene's germline CDR1 is LGHNT and CDR2 FRNRAP. This CDR3 comprises 13 residues. The germline V and J ends were trimmed by 3 bases and 4 bases, with 8 bases remaining between them. In DNA form, the CDR3 reads TGTGCTAGTGGTTTTACTTTTTCAGATACGCAGTATTTT. Translation gives CASGFTFSDTQYF. Using reference TRBV12-5 and TRBJ2-3 for the parts outside the CDR3, the full variable domain is DARVTQTPRHKVTEMGQEVTMRCQPILGHNTVFWYRQTMMQGLELLAYFRNRAPLDDSGMPKDRFSAEMPDATLATLKIQPSEPRDSAVYFCASGFTFSDTQYFGPGTRLTVL.

The chain joins TRBV3-1 (or the pseudogene TRBV3-2) to TRBJ1-1; D is unresolved. The length of the CDR3 is 15 residues. Deletions cut 4 bases from V and 5 bases from J, with 17 bases between. Germline V gene data show CDR1 as LGHDT and CDR2 as YNNKEL (reference sequence). The CDR3 is CASSPRGGRWTEAFF. In DNA form, the CDR3 reads TGTGCCAGCAGCCCCCGAGGTGGTAGATGGACTGAAGCTTTCTTT.

This rearrangement joins TRBV7-9 to TRBJ1-4, with D unresolved. The germline gives CDR1 SEHNR, CDR2 FQNEAQ (reference sequence). The V end lost 2 bases, the J end lost 8 bases, and 6 bases lay between the germline ends. CDR3 length equals 12 residues. The CDR3 coding sequence is TGTGCCAGCAGCTTAACACCGGAAAAACTGTTTTTT. This translates into CASSLTPEKLFF.

V usage is TRBV13 and J usage is TRBJ1-2, with TRBD1 identical over 7 bases. Unmatched junction bases numbered 4, after V lost 3 bases and J lost 0 bases. CDR1 PRHDT and CDR2 FYEKMQ come from the germline V gene (reference sequence). The CDR3 has 15 residues. CDR3 sequence: CASSLGQIANYGYTF. CDR3 nucleotide sequence: TGTGCCAGCAGCTTGGGACAGATAGCTAACTATGGCTACACCTTC.

V gene TRBV6-5 combines with J gene TRBJ1-2; 10 bases fit TRBD1. The CDR3 sequence is 14 residues long. Trimming removed 4 bases from V and 7 bases from J; junction bases left unmatched: 6. The germline gives CDR1 MNHEY, CDR2 SVGAGI. CDR3 loop: CASSSKTGGVGYTF. The CDR3 coding sequence is TGTGCCAGCAGTTCGAAGACAGGGGGCGTTGGCTACACCTTC.

The J gene is TRBJ1-4, the V gene TRBV30, with 11 bases that match TRBD1. This CDR3 has 13 residues. CDR1 GTSNPN and CDR2 SVGIG come from the germline V gene (reference sequence). V trimming: 5 bases; J trimming: 13 bases; junction bases outside the gene matches: 9. The DNA for the CDR3 is TGTGCCTGGGATCCGACCGGGACAGGGGGACTGTTTTTT. It codes for CAWDPTGTGGLFF.

The chain employs TRBV19 and TRBJ1-1; TRBD1 matches at 7 bases. CDR1 is LNHDA and CDR2 is SQIVND in the germline V gene (reference sequence). The V and J ends lost 2 bases and 4 bases, in that order; junction bases with no gene match: 7. The CDR3 contains 15 residues. The CDR3 region is CASSINRGAGTEAFF. CDR3 DNA sequence: TGTGCCAGTAGTATAAACAGGGGCGCGGGCACTGAAGCTTTCTTT.

The chain couples TRBV5-4 to TRBJ1-4, with TRBD1 identical over 9 bases. Germline V gene sequence: CDR1 SGHNT, CDR2 YYREEE (reference sequence). The junction had 9 bases not matched to a gene; V was cut back by 4 bases and J by 2 bases. CDR3 size: 17 residues. The CDR3 DNA reads as TGTGCCAGCAGCCTTCCCGGGACAGGGATGACTAATGAAAAACTGTTTTTT. Its protein is CASSLPGTGMTNEKLFF.

V gene TRBV9 combines with J gene TRBJ1-4; 8 bases align to TRBD1. Germline CDR1 reads SGDLS; CDR2 reads YYNGEE. CDR3 length: 16 amino acids. Trimming took 3 bases from V and 5 from J; bases not matched to a gene: 9. Here the CDR3 DNA reads TGTGCCAGCAGCGCCGCCCGGACAGGGATCAATGAAAAACTGTTTTTT. Its protein product is CASSAARTGINEKLFF.

This sequence joins TRBV28 and TRBJ2-5, with 13 bases matching TRBD2. The CDR3 sequence is 15 residues long. CDR1 and CDR2 from the germline V gene are MDHEN and SYDVKM. The V gene end was trimmed by 8 bases and the J gene end by 5 bases; junction bases not matched to a gene: 8. CDR3 DNA: TGTGCCAGCTCTGGTGGGACTAGCGGGGTCGAGACCCAGTACTTC. It yields the protein CASSGGTSGVETQYF.

The chain uses TRBV10-3 and TRBJ2-2; 7 nucleotides match TRBD1. J gave up 8 bases and V 3 bases, and 6 bases lay outside the gene matches. The CDR3 totals 14 residues. From germline, CDR1 is ENHRY and CDR2 SYGVKD. Written as DNA, the CDR3 is TGTGCCATCAGTGACGGGACAGAACCGGGGGAGCTGTTTTTT. It translates to CAISDGTEPGELFF.

The rearrangement uses TRBV9 and TRBJ2-6, with 8 bases fitting TRBD2. With V trimmed by 0 bases and J by 4 bases, 3 bases remained unmatched. The CDR3 is 16 residues long. Germline loops: CDR1 SGDLS, CDR2 YYNGEE. CDR3 bases: TGTGCCAGCAGCGTAGGCGGGGGGTCAGGGGCCAACGTCCTGACTTTC. Its protein is CASSVGGGSGANVLTF.

V gene TRBV2 combines with J gene TRBJ2-1; D gene ambiguous. The germline V and J ends were trimmed by 5 bases and 7 bases, with 3 bases remaining between them. The CDR3 has 10 residues. Germline CDR1 SNHLY, CDR2 FYNNEI. CDR3 bases: TGTGCCAGCAGTTTAAATGAGCAGTTCTTC. This codes for CASSLNEQFF.

This chain links TRBV14 with TRBJ1-6, with 12 bases aligning to TRBD1. Unmatched junction bases numbered 4, after V lost 5 bases and J lost 8 bases. CDR1 is SGHDN and CDR2 is FVKESK in the germline V gene. This CDR3 has 15 amino acids. DNA for the CDR3: TGTGCCAGCAGCATCCGGGACAGGGGGCATTCACCCCTCCACTTT. Translation: CASSIRDRGHSPLHF.

This clone was counted a single time. The V gene is TRBV3-1 (or the pseudogene TRBV3-2), the J gene TRBJ1-2; the D gene is possibly TRBD1 (6 bases). CDR1 LGHDT and CDR2 YNNKEL come from the germline V gene (reference sequence). V lost 0 bases and J lost 4, with 9 bases in between. This CDR3 has 14 amino acids. The CDR3 protein is CASSQERGTYGYTF. The DNA of the CDR3 is TGTGCCAGCAGCCAAGAAAGGGGGACCTATGGCTACACCTTC.